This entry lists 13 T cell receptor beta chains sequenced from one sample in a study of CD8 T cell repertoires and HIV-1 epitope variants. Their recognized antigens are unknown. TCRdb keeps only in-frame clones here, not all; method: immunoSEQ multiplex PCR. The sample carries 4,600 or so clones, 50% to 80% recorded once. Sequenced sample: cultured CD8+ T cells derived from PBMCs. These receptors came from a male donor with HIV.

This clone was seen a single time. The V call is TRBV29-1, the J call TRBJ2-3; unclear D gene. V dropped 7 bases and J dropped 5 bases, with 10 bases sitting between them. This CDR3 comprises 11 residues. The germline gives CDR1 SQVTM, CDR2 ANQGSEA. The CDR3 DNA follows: TGCAGCGCTAGTTTGGGAGATACGCAGTATTTT. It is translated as CSASLGDTQYF.

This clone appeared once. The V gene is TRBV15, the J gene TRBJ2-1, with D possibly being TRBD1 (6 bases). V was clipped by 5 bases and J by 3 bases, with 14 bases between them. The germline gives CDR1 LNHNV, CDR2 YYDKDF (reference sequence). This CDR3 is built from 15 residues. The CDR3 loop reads CATSQDGDNYNEQFF. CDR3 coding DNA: TGTGCCACCAGCCAAGACGGGGACAACTACAATGAGCAGTTCTTC.

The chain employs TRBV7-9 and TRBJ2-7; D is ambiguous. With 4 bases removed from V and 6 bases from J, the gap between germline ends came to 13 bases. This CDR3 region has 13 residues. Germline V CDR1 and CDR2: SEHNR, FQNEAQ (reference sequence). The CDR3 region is CASSSDPQPEQYF. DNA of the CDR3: TGTGCCAGCAGCTCGGACCCTCAGCCCGAGCAGTACTTC. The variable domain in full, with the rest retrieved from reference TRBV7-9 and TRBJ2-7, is DTGVSQNPRHKITKRGQNVTFRCDPISEHNRLYWYRQTLGQGPEFLTYFQNEAQLEKSRLLSDRFSAERPKGSFSTLEIQRTEQGDSAMYLCASSSDPQPEQYFGPGTRLTVT.

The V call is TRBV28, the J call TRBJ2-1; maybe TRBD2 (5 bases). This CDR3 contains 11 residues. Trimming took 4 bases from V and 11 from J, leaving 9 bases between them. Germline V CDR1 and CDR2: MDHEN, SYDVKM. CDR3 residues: CASSYLAKQFF. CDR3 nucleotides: TGTGCCAGCAGTTATTTAGCGAAGCAGTTCTTC.

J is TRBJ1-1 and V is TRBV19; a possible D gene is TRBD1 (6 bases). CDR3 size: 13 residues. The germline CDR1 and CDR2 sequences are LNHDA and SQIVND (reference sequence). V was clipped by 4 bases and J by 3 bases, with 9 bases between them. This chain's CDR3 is CASSNREDTEAFF. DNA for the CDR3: TGTGCCAGTAGTAACAGGGAGGACACTGAAGCTTTCTTT.

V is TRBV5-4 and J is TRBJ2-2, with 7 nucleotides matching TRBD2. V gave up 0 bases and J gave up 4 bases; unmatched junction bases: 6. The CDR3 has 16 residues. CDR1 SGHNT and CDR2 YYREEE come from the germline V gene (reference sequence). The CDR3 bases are TGTGCCAGCAGCTTGGGACGACTAGCTATCACCGGGGAGCTGTTTTTT. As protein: CASSLGRLAITGELFF.

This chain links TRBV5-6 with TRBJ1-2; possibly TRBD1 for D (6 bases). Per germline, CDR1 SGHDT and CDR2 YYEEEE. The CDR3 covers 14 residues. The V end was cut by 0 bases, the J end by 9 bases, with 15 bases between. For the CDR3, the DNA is TGTGCCAGCAGCTTGGGGCAGGGGCTGATACGCTACACCTTC. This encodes CASSLGQGLIRYTF.

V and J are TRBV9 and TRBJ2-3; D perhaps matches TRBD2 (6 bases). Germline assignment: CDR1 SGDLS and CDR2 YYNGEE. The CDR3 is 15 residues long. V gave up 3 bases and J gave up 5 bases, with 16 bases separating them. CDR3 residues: CASSGGTFSGDTQYF. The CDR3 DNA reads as TGTGCCAGCAGCGGGGGGACTTTCTCGGGAGATACGCAGTATTTT. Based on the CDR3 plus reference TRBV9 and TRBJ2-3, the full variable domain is DSGVTQTPKHLITATGQRVTLRCSPRSGDLSVYWYQQSLDQGLQFLIQYYNGEERAKGNILERFSAQQFPDLHSELNLSSLELGDSALYFCASSGGTFSGDTQYFGPGTRLTVL.

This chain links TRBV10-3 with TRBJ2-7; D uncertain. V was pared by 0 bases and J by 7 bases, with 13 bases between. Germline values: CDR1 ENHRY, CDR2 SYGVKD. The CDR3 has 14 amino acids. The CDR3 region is CAISESKLSSEQYF. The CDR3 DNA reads TGTGCCATCAGTGAGTCGAAACTTTCGTCGGAGCAGTACTTC.

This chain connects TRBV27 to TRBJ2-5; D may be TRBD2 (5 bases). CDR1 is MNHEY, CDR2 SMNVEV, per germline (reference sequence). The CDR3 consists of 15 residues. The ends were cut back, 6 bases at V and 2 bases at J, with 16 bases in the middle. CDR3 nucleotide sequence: TGTGCCAGCAGCTCCGCCGGGATAGATCAAGAGACCCAGTACTTC. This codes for CASSSAGIDQETQYF.

The CDR3 sequence is CASSLPGREAFF. CDR3 coding DNA: TGTGCCAGCAGCCTACCCGGTAGGGAAGCTTTCTTT. This chain connects TRBV7-9 to TRBJ1-1; the D is unclear. Germline V CDR1 and CDR2: SEHNR, FQNEAQ (reference sequence). The CDR3 has 12 residues. Trimming shortened V by 5 bases and J by 8 bases, and 12 bases separated the two germline ends.

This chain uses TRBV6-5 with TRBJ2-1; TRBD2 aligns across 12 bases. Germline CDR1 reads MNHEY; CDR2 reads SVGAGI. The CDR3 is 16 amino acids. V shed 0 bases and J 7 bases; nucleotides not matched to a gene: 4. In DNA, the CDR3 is TGTGCCAGCAGTTACTCGACGACTAGCGGGGGTAATGAGCAGTTCTTC. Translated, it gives CASSYSTTSGGNEQFF.

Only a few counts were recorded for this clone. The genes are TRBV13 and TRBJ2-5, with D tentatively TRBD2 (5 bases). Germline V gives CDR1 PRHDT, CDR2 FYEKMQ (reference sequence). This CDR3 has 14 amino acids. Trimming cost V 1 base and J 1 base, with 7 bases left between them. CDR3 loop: CASSLEAGQETQYF. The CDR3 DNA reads TGTGCCAGCAGCTTAGAGGCGGGCCAAGAGACCCAGTACTTC.